This T cell receptor (beta chain) was profiled in a study of blood T cell repertoires in COVID-19. As for the study in general: PBMCs, B-cell-depleted T cells, or T cells were the source of the cDNA or gDNA that made up the material.

This clone was observed a single time. Looked up from germline, CDR1 is LNHNV and CDR2 is YYDKDF (reference sequence). After removal of 2 bases from V and 1 base from J, the junction contained 10 bases not matched to a gene. This CDR3 has 17 amino acids. The table came from immunoSEQ multiplex PCR; TCRdb's copy has only in-frame clones and leaves some out. The repertoire holds fewer than 350,000 clones, with nearly 90% as singletons. This sequence joins TRBV15 and TRBJ2-5, with 7 bases identical to TRBD1. Material: peripheral blood. This sequence was found in a man between 18 and 35 years old with active or convalescent COVID-19. CDR3: CATSRIQGFWGQETQYF. The CDR3 DNA is TGTGCCACCAGCAGAATACAGGGGTTTTGGGGCCAAGAGACCCAGTACTTC.